Detailed here is one T cell receptor beta chain. The method was immunoSEQ multiplex PCR; TCRdb's version includes in-frame clones alone and lacks a portion of them. This table has about 660,000 clones, around 89% appearing once. This entry is derived from a study of shared T cell receptors in the human thymus. The same sample was also studied in work on human thymus T cells. From that second work: Each of the donors was a healthy Finnish infant who was undergoing open corrective cardiac surgery for congenital heart defects. Corrective cardiac surgery supplied the resected thymus tissue. V and J genes seemed to be used with bias in thymic and blood repertoires. Related research described thymic repertoires that were highly overlapping among unrelated individuals.

The TCR sequence derives from a boy under two years old with a congenital heart defect. The sequencing input was thymocytes.

In nucleotides, the CDR3 is TGTGCCAGCCAAGGCGGGGACAGTAACTATGGCTACACCTTC. As protein: CASQGGDSNYGYTF. The rearrangement joins TRBV13 to TRBJ1-2; TRBD1 aligns across 7 bases. Germline CDR1 reads PRHDT; CDR2 reads FYEKMQ (reference sequence). The CDR3 runs 14 residues. V gave up 8 bases and J gave up 1 base; unmatched junction bases: 7.